This note documents a single TCR beta chain sequence. The table lists this clonotype with a few counts. Its antigen specificity is not known. No base quality information exists; no much larger clone differs at one position. The listed sequencing device is Illumina HiSeq 1500. TCRdb trimmed public reads at Q25 via fastp, called clones via MiXCR and kept in-frame beta chains. Here each entry gathers all rows of one CDR3 protein and keeps the most common genes and DNA. The table for this sample lists approximately 470,000 distinct CDR3 sequences; under 45% of them were counted only once. About 45% of the sample comes from the top ten. The sample originates from a study of T cell repertoires in cytomegalovirus infection (dated by TCRdb to about 2019). Regarding the study in general: Alongside well-studied HLA-B-restricted epitopes, the peptide stimulations were aimed at recently identified HLA-C-restricted CMV epitopes, whose presentation resists viral immunomodulation. Donor HLA type was relevant to the analysis, because carriage of CMV infection together with the matching HLA type was indicated by public TCR beta signatures. Overall study results and their limits: In the ex vivo response, HLA-C-restricted CMV-specific TCR beta clonotypes were dominant, and in two of eight donors the single most frequent clonotype came from this HLA-C-restricted group. Carriers of CMV infection plus the relevant HLA type were discriminated by the cumulative frequency of public TCR beta family members in the study cohort and in an independent approximately 350-donor cohort.

Between the V and J ends, shortened by 5 bases and 2 bases respectively, the junction contains 12 bases. Per the germline V gene, SGHTA is the CDR1 and FQGNSA is the CDR2. Inclusive of the bounding cysteine and phenylalanine, the CDR3 is 14 residues long. Only the CDR3 DNA is retained, 42 bases long and in frame from the first base. The intended sense of this specimen's treatment or condition label: in vitro stimulation with specific CMV peptide epitopes to enrich CMV-specific T cells. The receptor was isolated from a human donor in good health (CMV status not recorded). Some clones in this sample may be carry-over from other donors' samples. Recombination connected TRBV7-2 to TRBJ2-5, with a tentative D gene TRBD2 over 6 matching bases. Source: cultured PBMCs, taken from culture after CMV antigen stimulation. The CDR3 protein: CASSQGSGQETQYF. The DNA sequence is TGTGCCAGCAGCCAAGGGAGCGGGCAAGAGACCCAGTACTTC.